This record concerns one T cell receptor (beta chain) sequence. As handled by the study authors: Amplification from reference gene primers served as the basis for estimated nucleated cell counts. Libraries were prepared by immunoSEQ multiplex PCR; TCRdb keeps only in-frame clonotypes and omits some of them. V, J and clone size are taken as reported in that table, and D and trimming were inferred from the DNA itself. The table lists 160,000 or so clones, around 83% of them singletons. Participant-given clinical history determined each cohort assignment. Donors in Cohort 3 who had recovered were those with two negative PCRs, healthcare professional clearance, or resolution of their symptoms. These data come from a study of blood T cell repertoires in COVID-19. Study at large: PBMCs, B-cell-depleted T cells, or T cells provided the cDNA or gDNA that made up the material.

J was trimmed by 5 bases and V by 5 bases; bases with no gene match: 7. This CDR3 has 15 amino acids. CDR1 LGHDT and CDR2 YNNKEL come from the germline V gene (reference sequence). This TCR was recovered from a man over 45 who had recovered from COVID-19. Specimen: PBMCs or T cells enriched from blood (not recorded which). The genes are TRBV3-1 (or the pseudogene TRBV3-2) and TRBJ2-3; TRBD2 matches 10 bases. CDR3 DNA: TGTGCCAGCAGCAGCGGGGGGGCCTTCGGAGATACGCAGTATTTT. It yields the protein CASSSGGAFGDTQYF.